The following is a T cell receptor (beta chain) sequence with its context. Its matching antigen is unknown. The CDR3 extends over 11 amino acids. Trimming took off 10 bases at V and 7 bases at J, with 12 bases between the two ends. Germline CDR1 is SGDLS and CDR2 is YYNGEE. The sample belongs to a study of shared clonotypes between healthy human individuals. Broader study findings: Around 5% was the fraction of naive CD4 clonotypes found shared across a few donors. Larger estimated richness was generally recorded for naive subsets relative to memory subsets.

Authors' processing steps: Junction-only sequences without quality scores were provided by ImmunoSEQ, so filtering was different. The assay was immunoSEQ multiplex PCR, and TCRdb's table has in-frame clones only and misses some. Clonal size and the V and J genes are those of that table, whereas D and trimming came from the DNA. The sample lists over a million clones, approximately 68% occurring once. The split of CD4+ cells yielded CD45RA+ naive and CD45RA-negative memory subsets. This clonotype was sampled from a man younger than 35 in good health. V and J are TRBV9 and TRBJ2-4; D unclear. Sequencing was carried out using memory CD4+ T cells sorted from blood. The subset here: CD45RA-negative fraction. CDR3 loop: CAQSVGNIQYF. CDR3 coding DNA: TGTGCCCAGTCGGTGGGGAACATTCAGTACTTC. The full variable domain, its missing parts supplied by reference TRBV9 and TRBJ2-4, is DSGVTQTPKHLITATGQRVTLRCSPRSGDLSVYWYQQSLDQGLQFLIQYYNGEERAKGNILERFSAQQFPDLHSELNLSSLELGDSALYFCAQSVGNIQYFGAGTRLSVL.